A single sample gave rise to the 19 T cell receptor beta chains below, sequenced in a study of radiation and T cells in renal cell carcinoma. Data came from immunoSEQ multiplex PCR; TCRdb stores just in-frame clones and leaves some out. The sample holds tens of thousands of clones; about 86% are singletons and the top ten take roughly 20%. The time point: blood 2 weeks post-SBRT. As to treatment: 15 Gy SBRT to primary tumor, nephrectomy 4 weeks later. The material sequenced was blood, taken from a patient whose treatment included radiotherapy and nephrectomy. The receptors come from a woman aged 50 to 60 with renal cell carcinoma.

The chain is built from TRBV9 and TRBJ1-3; maybe TRBD1 (6 bases). The germline gives CDR1 SGDLS, CDR2 YYNGEE. The CDR3 runs to 13 residues. Trimming left V 4 bases short and J 4 bases short, with 9 bases between. The CDR3 here is CASSPGTGNTIYF. CDR3 bases: TGTGCCAGCAGCCCCGGGACAGGAAACACCATATATTTT.

The CDR3 sequence: CASSKLAETYEQYF. The DNA for the CDR3 is TGTGCCAGCTCAAAACTAGCGGAGACCTACGAGCAGTACTTC. The chain joins TRBV18 to TRBJ2-7; 8 bases are shared with TRBD2. The trim removed 5 bases at V and 2 bases at J, leaving 5 bases unmatched. The germline CDR1 and CDR2 sequences are KGHSH and LQKENI. The CDR3 runs 14 residues.

The V and J genes are TRBV7-9 and TRBJ1-2; 7 nucleotides match TRBD1. CDR3 length: 16 amino acids. The ends lost 7 bases at V and 4 bases at J; junction bases unmatched: 15. In germline, CDR1 is SEHNR, CDR2 FQNEAQ (reference sequence). The CDR3 spells CASTSTSTGSLYGYTF. The CDR3 DNA is TGTGCCAGCACCTCAACCTCGACAGGGAGCCTCTATGGCTACACCTTC.

The chain uses TRBV19 and TRBJ2-7; perhaps D is TRBD1 or TRBD2 (5 bases each). Germline V gives CDR1 LNHDA, CDR2 SQIVND (reference sequence). The CDR3 extends over 15 amino acids. V lost 4 bases, J lost 2 bases, and 15 bases lay in between. As DNA, the CDR3 is TGTGCCAGTAGTAGCCGGGACCCCTCAGCCTACGAGCAGTACTTC. Translation: CASSSRDPSAYEQYF.

The chain recombines TRBV5-1 with TRBJ2-5; 9 nucleotides agree with TRBD1. After removal of 4 bases from V and 1 base from J, the junction contained 5 bases not matched to a gene. Germline V CDR1 and CDR2: SGHRS, YFSETQ. The CDR3 consists of 15 residues. CDR3 DNA: TGCGCCAGCAGCCTCGGGACAGGGACCCAAGAGACCCAGTACTTC. As protein: CASSLGTGTQETQYF.

CDR3 protein: CASRLRLAGAFYNEQFF. In DNA, the CDR3 is TGTGCCAGTAGGCTCAGGCTAGCGGGAGCTTTCTACAATGAGCAGTTCTTC. The rearrangement uses TRBV19 and TRBJ2-1; 10 bases line up with TRBD2. V dropped 6 bases and J dropped 3; count of bases not matched to a gene: 11. Germline CDR1 reads LNHDA; CDR2 reads SQIVND (reference sequence). The CDR3 runs 17 residues.

Only a few counts were recorded for this clone. The J gene is TRBJ1-3, the V gene TRBV19; D might be TRBD1 (5 bases). The CDR3 consists of 15 residues. The germline CDR1 and CDR2 sequences are LNHDA and SQIVND (reference sequence). V lost 5 bases and J lost 0, with 11 bases in between. The CDR3 region has the DNA TGTGCCAGTAGTCCACGACAGACCTCTGGAAACACCATATATTTT. Its protein product is CASSPRQTSGNTIYF. The entire variable domain, with the rest obtained from reference TRBV19 and TRBJ1-3, is as follows: DGGITQSPKYLFRKEGQNVTLSCEQNLNHDAMYWYRQDPGQGLRLIYYSQIVNDFQKGDIAEGYSVSREKKESFPLTVTSAQKNPTAFYLCASSPRQTSGNTIYFGEGSWLTVV.

The chain links TRBV7-8 to TRBJ1-5; 9 bases match TRBD1. This CDR3 spans 15 amino acids. Unmatched junction bases numbered 5, after V lost 1 base and J lost 7 bases. CDR1 is SGHVS, CDR2 FQNEAQ, per germline. Written as DNA, the CDR3 is TGTGCCAGCAGCTTAGTACAGGGGGCGGAACAGCCCCAGCATTTT. This sequence encodes CASSLVQGAEQPQHF.

The table lists this clone with a count of one. The chain recombines TRBV5-1 with TRBJ2-1; TRBD2 agrees at 12 bases. The V segment lost 5 bases and the J segment 4 bases; nucleotides outside the gene matches: 4. There are 15 residues in the CDR3. From germline, CDR1 is SGHRS and CDR2 YFSETQ. CDR3 sequence (DNA): TGCGCCAGCAGAACCGGACTAGCGGGATACAATGAGCAGTTCTTC. Translated, it gives CASRTGLAGYNEQFF.

The V gene is TRBV6-4, the J gene TRBJ2-2; 9 bases fit TRBD1. J gave up 4 bases and V 7 bases, and 4 bases lay outside the gene matches. The CDR3 length is 14 residues. Germline assignment: CDR1 MRHNA and CDR2 SNTAGT. CDR3 DNA sequence: TGTGCCAGCAAACTGACAGGGGGCACCGGGGAGCTGTTTTTT. The encoded protein is CASKLTGGTGELFF.

The V call is TRBV4-3, the J call TRBJ2-7, with 7 bases lining up with TRBD1. CDR3 length equals 13 residues. J was trimmed by 6 bases and V by 4 bases; bases with no gene match: 6. CDR1 LGHNA and CDR2 YSLEER come from the germline V gene. In nucleotides, the CDR3 is TGCGCCAGCAGCCGGCAACAGGGGAGCGAGCAGTACTTC. This encodes CASSRQQGSEQYF.

The chain joins TRBV28 to TRBJ1-3; 7 nucleotides agree with TRBD1. CDR1 is MDHEN and CDR2 is SYDVKM in the germline V gene. The J segment lost 6 bases and the V segment lost 4 bases, leaving 6 bases of the junction unmatched. The CDR3 has 14 residues. CDR3 sequence reads: CASSSAEGANTIYF. The CDR3 nucleotides are TGTGCCAGCAGTTCGGCGGAGGGGGCAAACACCATATATTTT.

The chain combines TRBV5-1 with TRBJ1-2; a possible D gene is TRBD1 (6 bases). The V end was cut by 3 bases, the J end by 8 bases, with 14 bases between. Germline CDR1 SGHRS, CDR2 YFSETQ. This CDR3 is 13 amino acids long. DNA of the CDR3: TGCGCCAGCAGCTACCACTCAGGGGACGGCTACACCTTC. Translation gives CASSYHSGDGYTF. Full variable domain (outside the CDR3, taken from reference TRBV5-1 and TRBJ1-2): KAGVTQTPRYLIKTRGQQVTLSCSPISGHRSVSWYQQTPGQGLQFLFEYFSETQRNKGNFPGRFSGRQFSNSRSEMNVSTLELGDSALYLCASSYHSGDGYTFGSGTRLTVV.

CDR3 region: CASSFQGVVLRNTEAFF. The DNA for the CDR3 is TGTGCCAGCAGCTTCCAGGGAGTGGTATTGAGGAACACTGAAGCTTTCTTT. This sequence joins TRBV5-4 and TRBJ1-1; weak D call: TRBD1 (5 bases). The CDR3 consists of 17 residues. V dropped 2 bases and J dropped 1 base, with 18 bases sitting between them. Germline V gene sequence: CDR1 SGHNT, CDR2 YYREEE (reference sequence).

In this sample, this clone turned up once. The genes are TRBV7-2 and TRBJ1-2, with unresolved D. V shed 3 bases and J shed 6 bases, with 11 bases lying between them. Germline lookup yields CDR1 SGHTA and CDR2 FQGNSA. The CDR3 totals 13 residues. CDR3 amino acids: CASSFVRSDGYTF. The CDR3 DNA is TGTGCCAGCAGCTTTGTACGGTCGGATGGCTACACCTTC.

The chain carries TRBV6-4 and TRBJ2-1, with 14 bases fitting TRBD2. CDR1 is MRHNA, CDR2 SNTAGT, per germline. The CDR3 sequence is 15 residues long. V lost 6 bases to trimming and J lost 9 bases; unmatched junction nucleotides: 7. The CDR3 DNA reads TGTGCCAGCAGCCCCGGGACTAGCGGGAGCAGTGAGCAGTTCTTC. This encodes CASSPGTSGSSEQFF.

This clone was seen only once. The rearrangement uses TRBV28 and TRBJ2-4, with D possibly matching TRBD2 (6 bases). The V end was cut by 6 bases, the J end by 3 bases, with 12 bases between. Germline values: CDR1 MDHEN, CDR2 SYDVKM. The CDR3 runs 14 residues. Written as DNA, the CDR3 is TGTGCCAGCAGGTCCGGGGGAAACAAAAACATTCAGTACTTC. Amino acids: CASRSGGNKNIQYF.

CDR3 DNA sequence: TGTGCCAGCAGCTTAATGGGACAGGGGGCGAGGGAGACCCAGTACTTC. Its protein is CASSLMGQGARETQYF. V usage is TRBV7-8 and J usage is TRBJ2-5; 12 bases map to TRBD1. Germline V gene lookup returns CDR1 SGHVS and CDR2 FQNEAQ. Trimming cost V 2 bases and J 5 bases; bases outside gene matches: 6. The CDR3 extends over 16 amino acids.

The rearrangement joins TRBV5-4 to TRBJ2-7; perhaps TRBD2 as D (5 bases). V shed 2 bases and J shed 0 bases, with 12 bases lying between them. The length of the CDR3 is 15 residues. From germline, CDR1 is SGHNT and CDR2 YYREEE (reference sequence). The CDR3 nucleotides are TGTGCCAGCAGCTTAATTAGCGCGGCCTCCTACGAGCAGTACTTC. This encodes CASSLISAASYEQYF.